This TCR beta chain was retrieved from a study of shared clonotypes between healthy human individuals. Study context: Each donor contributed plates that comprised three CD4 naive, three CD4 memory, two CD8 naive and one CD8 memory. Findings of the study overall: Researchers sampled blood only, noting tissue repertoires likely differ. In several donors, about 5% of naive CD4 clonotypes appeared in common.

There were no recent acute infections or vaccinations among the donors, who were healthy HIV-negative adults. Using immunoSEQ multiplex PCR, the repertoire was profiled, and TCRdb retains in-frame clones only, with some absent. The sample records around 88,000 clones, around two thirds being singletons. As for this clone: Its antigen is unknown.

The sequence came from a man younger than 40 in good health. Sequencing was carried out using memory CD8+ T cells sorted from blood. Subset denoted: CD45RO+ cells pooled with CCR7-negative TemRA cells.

The CDR3 DNA reads TGTGCCAGCAGCCCTATCGGGCTCGCGGGGTACAATGAGCAGTTCTTC. Amino acids: CASSPIGLAGYNEQFF. The gene calls are TRBV27 and TRBJ2-1; D might be TRBD2 (6 bases). V lost 6 bases to trimming and J lost 4 bases, with 19 bases between them. CDR3 length equals 16 residues. Germline CDR1 is MNHEY and CDR2 is SMNVEV (reference sequence).